Listed below are T cell receptor beta chains from one sample, sequenced in a study of OX40 agonist ivuxolimab in advanced cancers. Sequencing used immunoSEQ multiplex PCR; TCRdb keeps in-frame clones, though not all of them. The data contain 22,000 or so clones, around 78% of them singletons. The source material was CD4+ or CD8+ T cells sorted from blood, sampled in a trial of the OX40 agonist ivuxolimab. The receptors derive from an adult with an advanced solid tumor such as melanoma, head and neck, liver or kidney cancer. CDR3s include the opening cysteine and the closing phenylalanine or tryptophan. The D gene is left open where the match is weak. Size values are once, few and many counts, or a class for expanded clones, and some rows have none.

J | V | size | D | DNA | CDR3
TRBJ1-4 | TRBV7-2 | . | . | TGTGCCAGCAGCTTGATGGGCGGGGGGCATGAAAAACTGTTTTTT | CASSLMGGGHEKLFF
TRBJ2-1 | TRBV6-5 | . | TRBD1 | TGTGCCAGCAGGGGGACAGGGTTGAATGAGCAGTTCTTC | CASRGTGLNEQFF
TRBJ2-1 | TRBV29-1 | . | TRBD1 | TGCAGCGTTGAAGAGAGCAGGGACAGGGAGCAGTTCTTC | CSVEESRDREQFF
TRBJ1-1 | TRBV25-1 | . | TRBD1 | TGTGCCAGCAGTGAATATTGGGGACAGAGTGTCACTGAAGCTTTCTTT | CASSEYWGQSVTEAFF
TRBJ2-3 | TRBV5-6 | . | . | TGTGCCAGCAGCTTGGTGGGGCGCGACACAGATACGCAGTATTTT | CASSLVGRDTDTQYF
TRBJ1-6 | TRBV6-1 | . | TRBD1 | TGTGCCAGCAGTATAGGACAGGGGGCGAACTCACCCCTCCACTTT | CASSIGQGANSPLHF
TRBJ2-4 | TRBV5-8 | . | TRBD1 | TGTGCCAGCAGCTCCCGGGACAGAAACATTCAGTACTTC | CASSSRDRNIQYF
TRBJ1-3 | TRBV5-1 | . | TRBD1 | TGCGCCAGCAGCTCCTCCGGGACAGGCTCTGGAAACACCATATATTTT | CASSSSGTGSGNTIYF
TRBJ1-2 | TRBV4-3 | . | . | TGCGCCAGCAGCCAAGGGTCCCCGGGGGACTATGGCTACACCTTC | CASSQGSPGDYGYTF
TRBJ1-6 | TRBV19 | . | TRBD1 | TGTGCCAGTAGCCTAGGACAGGGGATAAGGAATTCACCCCTCCACTTT | CASSLGQGIRNSPLHF
TRBJ1-2 | TRBV27 | medium-sized | . | TGTGCCAGCAGTTTGGAGGGGAACTATGGCTACACCTTC | CASSLEGNYGYTF